These 5 T cell receptor beta chains came from one sample sequenced in a study of OX40 agonist ivuxolimab in advanced cancers. Clones were sequenced by immunoSEQ multiplex PCR, and TCRdb holds only the in-frame ones, with some missing. This sample has around 84,000 clones; roughly 87% occur once, and the top ten carry approximately 0.2%. This material consisted of CD4+ or CD8+ T cells sorted from blood, taken in a trial of the OX40 agonist ivuxolimab. Every receptor here comes from an adult with an advanced solid tumor such as melanoma, head and neck, liver or kidney cancer.

V is TRBV9 and J is TRBJ2-1; 9 bases agree with TRBD2. The V and J ends lost 0 bases and 5 bases, in that order; junction bases with no gene match: 6. This CDR3 has 16 amino acids. Germline CDR1 SGDLS, CDR2 YYNGEE. Here the CDR3 DNA reads TGTGCCAGCAGCGTAGGCGGGAGGGCCTGGAACAATGAGCAGTTCTTC. Encoded protein: CASSVGGRAWNNEQFF. Combining the CDR3 with reference TRBV9 and TRBJ2-1 gives the whole variable domain DSGVTQTPKHLITATGQRVTLRCSPRSGDLSVYWYQQSLDQGLQFLIQYYNGEERAKGNILERFSAQQFPDLHSELNLSSLELGDSALYFCASSVGGRAWNNEQFFGPGTRLTVL.

The chain uses TRBV6-6 and TRBJ2-5; D tentatively reads TRBD1 or TRBD2 (5 bases each). The last part of the DNA fits TRBJ2-7 better; the J call may be wrong. The V gene's germline CDR1 is MNHNY and CDR2 SVGAGI (reference sequence). This CDR3 has 13 residues. CDR3 nucleotides: TGTGCCAGCACGGCAGGGAGCTCCTACGAGCAGTACTTC. This gives the protein CASTAGSSYEQYF.

As DNA, the CDR3 is TGTGCCAGTAGTATAGATCTTTCGGCAGCGTTCGAGCAGTACTTC. Residues: CASSIDLSAAFEQYF. The V and J genes are TRBV19 and TRBJ2-7; D is unclear. The CDR3 is 15 amino acids. Germline V gene data show CDR1 as LNHDA and CDR2 as SQIVND (reference sequence). With 0 bases removed from V and 6 bases from J, the gap between germline ends came to 15 bases.

The J gene is TRBJ2-3, the V gene TRBV2; D unclear. The V and J ends lost 9 bases and 3 bases respectively, with 10 bases between them. This CDR3 is 12 amino acids long. Looked up from germline, CDR1 is SNHLY and CDR2 is FYNNEI. The CDR3 DNA sequence: TGTGCCAGTGTAGTGGGGACAGATACGCAGTATTTT. This codes for CASVVGTDTQYF.

The V call is TRBV29-1, the J call TRBJ2-1; TRBD1 matches 9 bases. Germline CDR1 is SQVTM and CDR2 is ANQGSEA. The CDR3 has 13 residues. After removal of 4 bases from V and 6 bases from J, the junction contained 4 bases not matched to a gene. The CDR3 sequence is CSVGDRVANEQFF. The CDR3 nucleotides are TGCAGCGTTGGGGACAGGGTAGCCAATGAGCAGTTCTTC.